This T cell receptor (beta chain) was profiled in a study of control samples from healthy donors and cancer patients. The data were produced by immunoSEQ multiplex PCR, yet TCRdb's version contains in-frame clones alone and is incomplete. Of about 150,000 clones listed, 80% to 95% are singletons. This clone was recorded once. The CDR3 runs to 16 residues. The ends were cut back, 7 bases at V and 3 bases at J, with 22 bases in the middle. Germline CDR1 is SGHDT and CDR2 is YYEEEE. The TCR was taken from a woman in her forties in good health. The rearrangement uses TRBV5-6 and TRBJ1-1; maybe TRBD1 (6 bases). The specimen was blood. CDR3: CASSSGGGGGYTEAFF. The CDR3 nucleotides are TGTGCCAGCTCATCTGGGGGCGGGGGGGGGTACACTGAAGCTTTCTTT.